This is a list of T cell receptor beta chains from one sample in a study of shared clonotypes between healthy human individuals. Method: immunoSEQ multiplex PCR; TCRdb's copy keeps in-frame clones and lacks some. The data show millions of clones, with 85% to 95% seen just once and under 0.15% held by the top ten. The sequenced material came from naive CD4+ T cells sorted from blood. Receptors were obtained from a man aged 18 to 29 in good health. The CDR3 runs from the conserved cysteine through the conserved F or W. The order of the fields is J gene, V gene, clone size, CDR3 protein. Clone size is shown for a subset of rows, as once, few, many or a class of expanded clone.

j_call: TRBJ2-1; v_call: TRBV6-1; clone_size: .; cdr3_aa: CASSEGRTPYNEQFF
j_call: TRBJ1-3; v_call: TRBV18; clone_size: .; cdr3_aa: CASSPQTGTSGNTIYF
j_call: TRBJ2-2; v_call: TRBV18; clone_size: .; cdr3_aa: CAGRKGATNTGELFF
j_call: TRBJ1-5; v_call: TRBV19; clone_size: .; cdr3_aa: CASSILAGGNQPQHF
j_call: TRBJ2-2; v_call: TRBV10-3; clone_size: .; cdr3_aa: CAITGQSNTGELFF
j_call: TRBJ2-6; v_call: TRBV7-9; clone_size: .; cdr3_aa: CASSLGTGTGANVLTF
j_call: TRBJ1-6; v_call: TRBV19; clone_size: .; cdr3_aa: CASRISSYNSPLHF
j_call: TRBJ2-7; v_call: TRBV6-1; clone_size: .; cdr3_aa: CASSGASGRYEQYF
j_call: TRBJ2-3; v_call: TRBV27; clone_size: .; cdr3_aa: CASRVAGTSGATQYF
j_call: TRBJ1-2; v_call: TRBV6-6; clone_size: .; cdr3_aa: CASSYSRQTGYTF
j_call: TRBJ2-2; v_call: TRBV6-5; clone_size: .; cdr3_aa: CASKGQGALTGELFF
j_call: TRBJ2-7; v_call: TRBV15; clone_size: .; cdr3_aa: CATSRATGAYEQYF
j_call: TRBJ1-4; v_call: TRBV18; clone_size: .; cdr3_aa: CASSPQGTNEKLFF
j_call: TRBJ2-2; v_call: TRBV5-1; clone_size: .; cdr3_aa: CASRTDPRPTGELFF
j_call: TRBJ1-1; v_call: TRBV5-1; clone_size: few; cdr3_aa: CASSLGAQNTEAFF
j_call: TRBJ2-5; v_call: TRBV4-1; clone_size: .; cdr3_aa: CASSQAVAGIQETQYF
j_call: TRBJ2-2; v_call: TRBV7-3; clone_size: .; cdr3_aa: CASSSTGGRTGELFF
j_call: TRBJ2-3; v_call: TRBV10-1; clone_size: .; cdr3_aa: CASSDLGGFTDTQYF
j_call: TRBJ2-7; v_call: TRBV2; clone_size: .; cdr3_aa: CASRSSGGVNEQYF
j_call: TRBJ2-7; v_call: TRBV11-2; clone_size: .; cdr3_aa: CASRIGLPSGYEQYF
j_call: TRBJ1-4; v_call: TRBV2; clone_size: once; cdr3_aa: CASSSWTGGPWVF
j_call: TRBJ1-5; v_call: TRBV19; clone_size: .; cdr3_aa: CASSIGDSTSQPQHF